This T cell receptor beta chain was sequenced during a study of T cell repertoires in cytomegalovirus infection (dated by TCRdb to the late 2010s). With respect to the entire study: The HLA type of each donor mattered for the analysis, because public TCR beta signatures pointed to carriage of CMV infection along with the matching HLA type. Here is what the overall study found, with its caveats: In both this cohort and an independent cohort of several hundred donors, the cumulative frequency of public TCR beta family members distinguished carriers of CMV infection plus the relevant HLA type. The ex vivo response was dominated by HLA-C-restricted CMV-specific TCR beta clonotypes, which also provided the single most frequent clonotype in two of eight donors.

Turning to this clonotype: The specificity of this receptor is unknown. One end of the junction is discordant with germline, which a read error may explain.

This sample was sequenced with an Illumina HiSeq 1500. TCRdb's own reprocessing of the public reads used fastp at Q25 and MiXCR and kept productive beta chains. Merged by CDR3 protein, the rows form single entries marked with the most common genes and DNA. A total of roughly 100,000 distinct CDR3 sequences appear in this sample, about 15% of them only once. The top ten clones comprise approximately 8% of the sample. Including the terminal cysteine and phenylalanine, the CDR3 comprises 14 residues. Just the 42-base CDR3 DNA is kept, in frame starting at base 1. Via the germline V gene (reference sequence), CDR1 is SGHKS and CDR2 YYEKEE.

Sequencing used PBMCs. This clonotype originated in a human donor in good health (CMV status not recorded). Some clones in this sample may be carry-over from other donors' samples. Recombination connected TRBV5-5 to TRBJ1-5; the D segment could be TRBD1, given 5 matching bases. The DNA sequence is as follows: TGTGCCAGCGGCTTGATAGGGGACAATCAGCCCCAGCATTTT. It encodes CASGLIGDNQPQHF.